The rows below give T cell receptor beta chains drawn from one sample of a study of blood T cell repertoires in COVID-19. Assay: immunoSEQ multiplex PCR; the TCRdb copy retains only in-frame clones and omits some. Of a few hundred thousand clones in the sample, 88% were seen once. Material for sequencing was peripheral blood. The receptor set was obtained from a woman aged 25 to 39 with COVID-19, enrolled during active disease. Each CDR3 is given with its conserved first and last residue. The listing skips clone size in some rows; elsewhere it reads once, few, many or a size class.

V gene: TRBV7-2
J gene: TRBJ1-6
clone size: once
CDR3 protein: CASSLISSFLNSPLHF

V gene: TRBV2
J gene: TRBJ1-5
clone size: NA
CDR3 protein: CASSRRQGAYQPQHF

V gene: TRBV2
J gene: TRBJ1-5
clone size: NA
CDR3 protein: CASSAKGHSNQPQHF

V gene: TRBV18
J gene: TRBJ1-3
clone size: NA
CDR3 protein: CASSHLAGDENTIYF

V gene: TRBV5-1
J gene: TRBJ1-1
clone size: NA
CDR3 protein: CASSPGQGGDTEAFF

V gene: TRBV5-1
J gene: TRBJ2-5
clone size: few
CDR3 protein: CASSNPYQETQYF

V gene: TRBV5-8
J gene: TRBJ1-6
clone size: NA
CDR3 protein: CASNQGPADSPLHF

V gene: TRBV5-1
J gene: TRBJ2-3
clone size: NA
CDR3 protein: CASSPRQSSTDTQYF

V gene: TRBV6-5
J gene: TRBJ1-2
clone size: few
CDR3 protein: CASSRDRDSGYTF

V gene: TRBV11-2
J gene: TRBJ2-1
clone size: NA
CDR3 protein: CASSLAGRNEQFF